The 27 T cell receptor beta chains given below trace back to one sample, sequenced in a study of response to subunit inactivated influenza vaccine. TCRdb analysed the RT-PCR reads with MiXCR anew, one entry per CDR3 protein. This table holds about 180,000 distinct CDR3 sequences, roughly 10% found once. Sequenced here: CD8+ T cells sorted from PBMCs, sampled roughly 24 months after vaccination. Receptor source: a man aged 45 to 70 who received an inactivated influenza vaccine.

In this sample, this clonotype turned up many times. This chain uses TRBV20-1 with TRBJ2-3; weak D call: TRBD1 (6 bases). Germline CDR1 is DFQATT and CDR2 is SNEGSKA (reference sequence). V dropped 5 bases and J dropped 1 base, with 13 bases sitting between them. This CDR3 region has 14 residues. The CDR3 DNA reads TGCAGTGCTGACCTCAGGGGTCGCACAGATACGCAGTATTTT. Translation gives CSADLRGRTDTQYF.

V and J are TRBV9 and TRBJ2-7; maybe TRBD1 (6 bases). The CDR3 totals 13 residues. Germline-derived CDR1 and CDR2 are SGDLS and YYNGEE. The ends were cut back, 0 bases at V and 5 bases at J, with 9 bases in the middle. The CDR3 is CASSVEDSNEQYF. For the CDR3, the DNA is TGTGCCAGCAGCGTAGAGGACAGCAACGAGCAGTACTTC.

This clonotype was observed a few times. The chain couples TRBV6-2 or TRBV6-3 to TRBJ2-3, with 8 nucleotides matching TRBD2. Trimming removed 2 bases from V and 1 base from J; junction bases left unmatched: 5. The germline V gene has CDR1 MNHEY and CDR2 SVGEGT. CDR3 size: 16 residues. The CDR3 bases are TGTGCCAGCAGTTACGCCGAGACTAGCGGCACAGATACGCAGTATTTT. This codes for CASSYAETSGTDTQYF.

The CDR3 DNA is TGCGCCAGCAGCCAAGATCTGTGGGGAGGCAATCAGCCCCAGCATTTT. This sequence encodes CASSQDLWGGNQPQHF. The chain combines TRBV4-3 with TRBJ1-5; D gene unclear. Germline CDR1 reads LGHNA; CDR2 reads YSLEER. This CDR3 region has 16 residues. The ends were cut back, 0 bases at V and 2 bases at J, with 11 bases in the middle.

This clonotype was seen ten or more times. This rearrangement joins TRBV20-1 to TRBJ2-7, with TRBD1 matching over 9 bases. Germline V CDR1 and CDR2: DFQATT, SNEGSKA (reference sequence). The V gene end was trimmed by 0 bases and the J gene end by 6 bases; junction bases not matched to a gene: 6. The CDR3 has 14 amino acids. CDR3 in amino acids: CSARDLTGGGEQYF. The CDR3 nucleotides read TGCAGTGCTAGAGATCTTACAGGGGGCGGCGAGCAGTACTTC.

V gene TRBV6-1 combines with J gene TRBJ1-1; 7 nucleotides agree with TRBD1. The CDR3 is made up of 14 amino acids. The germline CDR1 and CDR2 sequences are MNHNS and SASEGT. J was trimmed by 0 bases and V by 10 bases; bases with no gene match: 8. The CDR3 DNA reads as TGTGCCACCCGGGACAGCCATTTGAACACTGAAGCTTTCTTT. Translation: CATRDSHLNTEAFF.

This clonotype was seen more than once but under ten times. The chain has TRBV12-3 or TRBV12-4 and TRBJ2-1; TRBD1 is a possible D gene (6 bases). The CDR3 covers 15 residues. The V end was cut by 6 bases, the J end by 5 bases, with 17 bases between. The CDR3 region has the DNA TGTGCCAGCAGGGAACTAGGGGGTCGAAACAATGAGCAGTTCTTC. This encodes CASRELGGRNNEQFF.

This clonotype was detected a few times. The rearrangement joins TRBV14 to TRBJ2-1; a weak D match, TRBD1 (6 bases). CDR3 size: 15 residues. The germline V gene encodes CDR1 SGHDN and CDR2 FVKESK. The germline V and J ends were trimmed by 2 bases and 3 bases, with 11 bases remaining between them. CDR3 in amino acids: CASSQTGTFYNEQFF. Here the CDR3 DNA reads TGTGCCAGCAGCCAAACCGGGACATTCTACAATGAGCAGTTCTTC.

This clonotype was counted between two and nine times. The rearrangement uses TRBV25-1 and TRBJ1-1; possibly TRBD1 for D (6 bases). Germline assignment: CDR1 MGHDK and CDR2 SYGVNS. The V end lost 4 bases, the J end lost 5 bases, and 14 bases lay between the germline ends. CDR3 size: 14 residues. This chain's CDR3 is CASSAKGGWTEAFF. The CDR3 region has the DNA TGTGCCAGCAGTGCCAAGGGGGGTTGGACTGAAGCTTTCTTT.

This clonotype was picked up many times. The chain recombines TRBV6-1 with TRBJ1-1; TRBD1 agrees at 7 bases. The CDR3 length is 13 residues. CDR1 is MNHNS and CDR2 is SASEGT in the germline V gene. V shed 7 bases and J 1 base; nucleotides not matched to a gene: 3. The chain's CDR3 is CASNRGSNTEAFF. CDR3 bases: TGTGCCAGCAACAGGGGTTCGAACACTGAAGCTTTCTTT.

This clonotype was observed many times. This rearrangement joins TRBV7-9 to TRBJ2-7; TRBD1 agrees at 7 bases. Germline lookup yields CDR1 SEHNR and CDR2 FQNEAQ (reference sequence). The CDR3 is made up of 12 amino acids. The ends lost 8 bases at V and 2 bases at J; junction bases unmatched: 3. DNA of the CDR3: TGTGCCAGCGGGACAGCCACCTACGAGCAGTACTTC. Translating it yields CASGTATYEQYF. Together with reference TRBV7-9 and TRBJ2-7, the CDR3 gives the full variable domain: DTGVSQNPRHKITKRGQNVTFRCDPISEHNRLYWYRQTLGQGPEFLTYFQNEAQLEKSRLLSDRFSAERPKGSFSTLEIQRTEQGDSAMYLCASGTATYEQYFGPGTRLTVT.

This clonotype was seen ten or more times. The CDR3 nucleotides read TGTGCCAGCAGCTCGAACCGGGACTCGCATGAGCAGTTCTTC. Amino acid sequence: CASSSNRDSHEQFF. V and J are TRBV7-9 and TRBJ2-1, with D perhaps matching TRBD2 (6 bases). This CDR3 is 14 amino acids long. CDR1 and CDR2 (germline): SEHNR, FQNEAQ (reference sequence). Trimming shortened V by 4 bases and J by 8 bases, and 15 bases separated the two germline ends.

This clonotype showed up just a few times. The gene calls are TRBV20-1 and TRBJ2-1, with 8 bases aligning to TRBD2. V was pared by 3 bases and J by 4 bases, with 8 bases of the junction left unmatched. Per germline, CDR1 DFQATT and CDR2 SNEGSKA (reference sequence). The CDR3 contains 15 residues. CDR3 nucleotide sequence: TGCAGTGCTAGCGTGGGCGGGGGGTTGTACAATGAGCAGTTCTTC. Translation gives CSASVGGGLYNEQFF.

This clonotype was detected a few times. The chain couples TRBV28 to TRBJ1-1; 8 nucleotides agree with TRBD1. Germline lookup yields CDR1 MDHEN and CDR2 SYDVKM. The V segment lost 6 bases and the J segment 0 bases; nucleotides outside the gene matches: 15. The CDR3 totals 18 residues. Here the CDR3 DNA reads TGTGCCAGCAGAAATACCGGGACAGGAGAGACCATGAACACTGAAGCTTTCTTT. Encoded protein: CASRNTGTGETMNTEAFF.

This clonotype was detected many times. The J gene is TRBJ2-7, the V gene TRBV25-1; D gene ambiguous. The germline gives CDR1 MGHDK, CDR2 SYGVNS. Trimming left V 1 base short and J 4 bases short, with 8 bases between. The CDR3 has 13 residues. DNA of the CDR3: TGTGCCAGCAGTGAATGGTCCCATTACGAGCAGTACTTC. Its translation is CASSEWSHYEQYF.

The chain couples TRBV6-2 or TRBV6-3 to TRBJ1-2, with D hard to call. Trimming stripped 1 base from V and 8 bases from J, with 11 bases between. Germline CDR1 and CDR2: MNHEY and SVGEGT. The CDR3 extends over 13 amino acids. The CDR3 loop is CASSYYISAGYTF. CDR3 nucleotide sequence: TGTGCCAGCAGTTACTATATATCGGCGGGCTACACCTTC.

The chain uses TRBV2 and TRBJ1-1; maybe TRBD1 (5 bases). This CDR3 comprises 17 residues. CDR1 is SNHLY and CDR2 is FYNNEI in the germline V gene. Deletions cut 4 bases from V and 4 bases from J, with 22 bases between. CDR3: CASSGGTGLAGFTEAFF. The CDR3 nucleotides read TGTGCCAGCAGTGGGGGGACCGGCTTAGCGGGTTTCACTGAAGCTTTCTTT.

The chain recombines TRBV2 with TRBJ2-1; D unresolved. This CDR3 has 13 amino acids. Germline CDR1 and CDR2: SNHLY and FYNNEI. Trimming removed 7 bases at V and 8 bases at J, with 15 bases between. CDR3 in DNA: TGTGCCAGCAACCCCCGCCCTATTTATGAGCAGTTCTTC. This gives the protein CASNPRPIYEQFF.

The V call is TRBV4-3, the J call TRBJ1-1; D is possibly TRBD1 (6 bases). CDR3 length: 15 residues. V was shortened by 1 base and J by 5 bases, with 14 bases between the two germline ends. Germline CDR1 LGHNA, CDR2 YSLEER. CDR3 nucleotides: TGCGCCAGCAGCCAAGTACGGGGGCTAGGTACTGAAGCTTTCTTT. This gives the protein CASSQVRGLGTEAFF.

V gene TRBV20-1 combines with J gene TRBJ2-2; D is perhaps TRBD2 (5 bases). V dropped 2 bases and J dropped 4 bases, with 14 bases sitting between them. This CDR3 contains 15 residues. CDR1 is DFQATT, CDR2 SNEGSKA, per germline (reference sequence). The CDR3 region has the DNA TGCAGTGCTAGAACAAGCGGTCCGGGCACCGGGGAGCTGTTTTTT. This sequence encodes CSARTSGPGTGELFF.

V is TRBV28 and J is TRBJ2-7, with D unclear. The CDR3 totals 14 residues. Germline CDR1 and CDR2: MDHEN and SYDVKM. Trimming removed 7 bases at V and 1 base at J, with 14 bases between. In DNA form, the CDR3 reads TGTGCCAGCAACGATCTAGGAACATCCTACGAGCAGTACTTC. Translation gives CASNDLGTSYEQYF.

The V gene is TRBV3-1, the J gene TRBJ2-7, with D unclear. Trimming left V 0 bases short and J 5 bases short, with 14 bases between. This CDR3 is built from 15 residues. The V gene's germline CDR1 is LGHDT and CDR2 YNNKEL (reference sequence). CDR3 loop: CASSQEAPFTHEQYF. In nucleotides, the CDR3 is TGTGCCAGCAGCCAAGAGGCGCCTTTTACCCACGAGCAGTACTTC.

V and J are TRBV7-8 and TRBJ1-1, with D hard to call. The CDR3 runs to 14 residues. Germline V lookup: CDR1 SGHVS, CDR2 FQNEAQ. V was shortened by 1 base and J by 4 bases, with 10 bases between the two germline ends. In DNA, the CDR3 is TGTGCCAGCAGCTTAGGGGGTTGGGGCACTGAAGCTTTCTTT. This gives the protein CASSLGGWGTEAFF.

This chain joins TRBV7-3 and TRBJ2-2, with 9 bases matching TRBD1. Germline V gene data show CDR1 as SGHTA and CDR2 as FQGTGA. The CDR3 spans 17 residues. The junction had 10 bases not matched to a gene; V was cut back by 1 base and J by 7 bases. The CDR3 sequence: CASSLMGTGPSSGELFF. The CDR3 coding sequence is TGTGCCAGCAGCTTAATGGGGACAGGGCCTTCTAGCGGGGAGCTGTTTTTT.

In DNA, the CDR3 is TGCGCCAGCAGCCAAGATACAGGGAGGGATGGGGACACTGAAGCTTTCTTT. Protein sequence: CASSQDTGRDGDTEAFF. The V call is TRBV4-3, the J call TRBJ1-1; TRBD1 might be the D (6 bases). The germline V gene encodes CDR1 LGHNA and CDR2 YSLEER. The CDR3 totals 17 residues. The V and J ends lost 0 bases and 3 bases respectively, with 17 bases between them.

The V gene is TRBV6-7, the J gene TRBJ2-3; 7 positions match TRBD1. TRBV6-7 is filed as an ORF, its function uncertain. V dropped 2 bases and J dropped 0; count of bases not matched to a gene: 5. This CDR3 is built from 16 residues. The CDR3 DNA is TGTGCCAGCAGTTACGGGACAGCGACTAGCACAGATACGCAGTATTTT. It specifies CASSYGTATSTDTQYF.

The V call is TRBV12-3 or TRBV12-4, the J call TRBJ2-5, with TRBD2 identical over 13 bases. Trimming cost V 6 bases and J 2 bases; bases outside gene matches: 18. The CDR3 has 20 amino acids. CDR3 bases: TGTGCCAGCAGGATTCATGAACAGAAGGGACTAGCGGGGATGCAAGAGACCCAGTACTTC. Translating gives CASRIHEQKGLAGMQETQYF.